This TCR beta chain was sequenced for a study of regulatory T cells in long-lasting Graves disease. This clonotype has ten or more counts. iRepertoire HTBI primers and Arm-PCR of CDR3 regions built TCR beta libraries. Each CDR3 protein gets one entry after TCRdb re-called the multiplex PCR reads with MiXCR. The sample lists more than 300,000 distinct CDR3 sequences; 20% to 25% were seen once. Time point in this sample: persistent/refractory GD, antithyroid drugs over 5 years with positive TRAb. PBMC RNA served as the TCR library source. The EDTA tubes were filled with nine milliliters of drawn peripheral blood. The V and J ends lost 6 bases and 4 bases respectively, with 13 bases between them. The CDR3 runs to 14 residues.

This sequence joins TRBV12-3 or TRBV12-4 and TRBJ1-5; D is perhaps TRBD1 (6 bases). The receptor was isolated from a woman in her thirties or forties with Graves disease. The specimen was peripheral blood mononuclear cells (PBMCs), collected when the disease was refractory, from a patient treated with antithyroid drugs. Written as DNA, the CDR3 is TGTGCCAGCAGCCAGGGGTTACCTAATCAGCCCCAGCATTTT. Translated, it gives CASSQGLPNQPQHF.